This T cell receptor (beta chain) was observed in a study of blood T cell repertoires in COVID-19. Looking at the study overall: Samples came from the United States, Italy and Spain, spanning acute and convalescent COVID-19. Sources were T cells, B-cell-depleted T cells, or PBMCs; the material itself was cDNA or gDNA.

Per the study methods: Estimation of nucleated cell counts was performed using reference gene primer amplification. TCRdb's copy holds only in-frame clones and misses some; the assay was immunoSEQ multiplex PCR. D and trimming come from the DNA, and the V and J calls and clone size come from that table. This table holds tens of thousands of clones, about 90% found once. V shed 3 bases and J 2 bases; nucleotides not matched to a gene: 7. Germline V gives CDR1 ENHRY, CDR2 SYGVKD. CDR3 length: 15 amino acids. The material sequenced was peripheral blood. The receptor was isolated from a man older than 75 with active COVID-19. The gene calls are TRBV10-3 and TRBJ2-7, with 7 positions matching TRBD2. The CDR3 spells CAISEWEGSTYEQYF. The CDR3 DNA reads TGTGCCATCAGTGAATGGGAGGGGTCAACCTACGAGCAGTACTTC.